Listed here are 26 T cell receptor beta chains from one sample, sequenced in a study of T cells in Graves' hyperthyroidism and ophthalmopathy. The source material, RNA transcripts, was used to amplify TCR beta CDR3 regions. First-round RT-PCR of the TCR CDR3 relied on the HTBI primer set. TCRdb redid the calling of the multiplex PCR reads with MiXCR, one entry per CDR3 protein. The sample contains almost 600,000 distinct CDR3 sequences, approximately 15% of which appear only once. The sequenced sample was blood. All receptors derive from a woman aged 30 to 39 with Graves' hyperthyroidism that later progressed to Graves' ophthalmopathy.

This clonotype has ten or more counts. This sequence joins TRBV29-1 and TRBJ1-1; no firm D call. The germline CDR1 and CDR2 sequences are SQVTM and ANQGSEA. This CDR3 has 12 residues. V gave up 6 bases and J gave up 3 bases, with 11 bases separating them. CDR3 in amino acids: CSVVDGDTEAFF. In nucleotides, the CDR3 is TGCAGCGTCGTGGACGGGGACACTGAAGCTTTCTTT.

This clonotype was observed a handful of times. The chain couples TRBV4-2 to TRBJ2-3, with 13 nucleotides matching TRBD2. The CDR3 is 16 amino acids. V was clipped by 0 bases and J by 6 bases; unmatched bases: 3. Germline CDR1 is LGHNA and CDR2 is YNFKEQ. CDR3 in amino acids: CASSQDPGLAGDTQYF. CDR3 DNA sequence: TGTGCCAGCAGCCAAGATCCGGGACTAGCGGGGGATACGCAGTATTTT.

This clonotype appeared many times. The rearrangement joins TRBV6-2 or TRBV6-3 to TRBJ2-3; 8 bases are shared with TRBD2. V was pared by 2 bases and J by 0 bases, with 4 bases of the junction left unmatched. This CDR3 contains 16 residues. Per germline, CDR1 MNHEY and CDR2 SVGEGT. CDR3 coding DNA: TGTGCCAGCAGTTACGGCGCTAGCGGGAGCACAGATACGCAGTATTTT. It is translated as CASSYGASGSTDTQYF.

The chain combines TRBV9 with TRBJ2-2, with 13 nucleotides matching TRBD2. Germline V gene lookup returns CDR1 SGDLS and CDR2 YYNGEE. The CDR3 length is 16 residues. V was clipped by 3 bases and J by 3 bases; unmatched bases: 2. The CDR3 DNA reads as TGTGCCAGCAGCGGGGGACTAGCGGGACACACCGGGGAGCTGTTTTTT. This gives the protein CASSGGLAGHTGELFF.

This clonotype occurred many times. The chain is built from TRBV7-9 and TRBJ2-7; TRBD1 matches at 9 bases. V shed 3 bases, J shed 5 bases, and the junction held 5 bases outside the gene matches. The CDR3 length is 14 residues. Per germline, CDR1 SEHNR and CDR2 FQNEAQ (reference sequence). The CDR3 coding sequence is TGTGCCAGCAGCTTTTCGGGACAGGGCCACGAGCAGTACTTC. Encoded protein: CASSFSGQGHEQYF. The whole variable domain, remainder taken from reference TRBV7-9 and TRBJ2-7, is DTGVSQNPRHKITKRGQNVTFRCDPISEHNRLYWYRQTLGQGPEFLTYFQNEAQLEKSRLLSDRFSAERPKGSFSTLEIQRTEQGDSAMYLCASSFSGQGHEQYFGPGTRLTVT.

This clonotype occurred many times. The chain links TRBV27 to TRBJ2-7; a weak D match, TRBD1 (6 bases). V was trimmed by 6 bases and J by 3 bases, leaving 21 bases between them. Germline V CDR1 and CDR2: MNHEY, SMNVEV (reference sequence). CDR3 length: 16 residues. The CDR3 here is CASSHTSWTAVYEQYF. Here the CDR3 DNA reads TGTGCCAGCAGCCACACGTCCTGGACAGCGGTCTACGAGCAGTACTTC.

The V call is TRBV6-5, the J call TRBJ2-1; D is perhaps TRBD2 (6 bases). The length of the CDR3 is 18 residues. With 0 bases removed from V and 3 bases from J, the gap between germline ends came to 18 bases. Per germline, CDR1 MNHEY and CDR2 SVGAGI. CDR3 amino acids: CASSYSNRRVEVYNEQFF. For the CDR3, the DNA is TGTGCCAGCAGTTACTCGAATAGGAGGGTGGAGGTCTACAATGAGCAGTTCTTC.

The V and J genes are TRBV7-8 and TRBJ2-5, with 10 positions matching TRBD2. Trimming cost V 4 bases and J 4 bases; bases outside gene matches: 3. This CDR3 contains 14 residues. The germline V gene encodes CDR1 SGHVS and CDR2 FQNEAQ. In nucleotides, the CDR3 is TGTGCCAGCAGCTCCCGGACTAGCGGAGAGACCCAGTACTTC. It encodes CASSSRTSGETQYF.

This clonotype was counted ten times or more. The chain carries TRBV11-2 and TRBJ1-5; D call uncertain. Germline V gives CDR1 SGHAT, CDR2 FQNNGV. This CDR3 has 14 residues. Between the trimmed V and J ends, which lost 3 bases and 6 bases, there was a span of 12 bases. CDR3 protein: CASSFPGLGQPQHF. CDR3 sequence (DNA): TGTGCCAGCAGCTTCCCGGGTTTAGGTCAGCCCCAGCATTTT.

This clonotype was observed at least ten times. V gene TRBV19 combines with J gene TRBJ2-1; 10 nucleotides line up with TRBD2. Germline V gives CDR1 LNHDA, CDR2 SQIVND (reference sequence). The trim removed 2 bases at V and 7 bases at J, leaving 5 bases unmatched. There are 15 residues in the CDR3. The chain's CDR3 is CASSIRGLAWNEQFF. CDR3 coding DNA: TGTGCCAGTAGTATAAGGGGACTAGCGTGGAATGAGCAGTTCTTC.

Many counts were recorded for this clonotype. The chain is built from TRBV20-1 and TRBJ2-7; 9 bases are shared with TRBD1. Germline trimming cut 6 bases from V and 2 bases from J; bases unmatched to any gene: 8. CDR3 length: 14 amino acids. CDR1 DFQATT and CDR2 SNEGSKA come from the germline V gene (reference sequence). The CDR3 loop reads CSAWGQGSTYEQYF. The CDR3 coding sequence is TGCAGTGCCTGGGGACAGGGCTCCACCTACGAGCAGTACTTC.

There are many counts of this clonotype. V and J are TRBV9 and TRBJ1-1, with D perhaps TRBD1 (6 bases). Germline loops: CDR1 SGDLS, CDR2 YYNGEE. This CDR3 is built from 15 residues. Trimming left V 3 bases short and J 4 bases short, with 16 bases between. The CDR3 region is CASSARGAVGTEAFF. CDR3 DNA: TGTGCCAGCAGCGCCCGGGGGGCCGTGGGCACTGAAGCTTTCTTT.

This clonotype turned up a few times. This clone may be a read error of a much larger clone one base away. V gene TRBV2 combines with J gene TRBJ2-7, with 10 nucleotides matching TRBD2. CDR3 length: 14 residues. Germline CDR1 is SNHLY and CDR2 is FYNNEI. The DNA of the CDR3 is TGTGCCAGCAACAGAGCTAGCGGGAGTTACGGGCAGTACTTC. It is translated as CASNRASGSYGQYF. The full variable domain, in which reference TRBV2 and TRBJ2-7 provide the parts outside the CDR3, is EPEVTQTPSHQVTQMGQEVILRCVPISNHLYFYWYRQILGQKVEFLVSFYNNEISEKSEIFDDQFSVERPDGSNFTLKIRSTKLEDSAMYFCASNRASGSYGQYFGPGTRLTVT.

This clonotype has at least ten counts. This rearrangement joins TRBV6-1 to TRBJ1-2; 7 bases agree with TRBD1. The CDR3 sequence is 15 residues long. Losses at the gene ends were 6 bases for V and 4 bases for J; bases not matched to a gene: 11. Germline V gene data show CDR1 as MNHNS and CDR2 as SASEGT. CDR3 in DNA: TGTGCCAGCAGGCGGCCGGGACAGACGACCTATGGCTACACCTTC. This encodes CASRRPGQTTYGYTF.

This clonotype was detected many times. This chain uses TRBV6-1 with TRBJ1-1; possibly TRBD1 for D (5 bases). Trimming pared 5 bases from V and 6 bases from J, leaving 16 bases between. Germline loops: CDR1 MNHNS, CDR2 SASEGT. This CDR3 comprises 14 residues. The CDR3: CASSSRGGKAEAFF. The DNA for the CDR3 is TGTGCCAGCAGTTCCCGTGGGGGGAAGGCTGAAGCTTTCTTT.

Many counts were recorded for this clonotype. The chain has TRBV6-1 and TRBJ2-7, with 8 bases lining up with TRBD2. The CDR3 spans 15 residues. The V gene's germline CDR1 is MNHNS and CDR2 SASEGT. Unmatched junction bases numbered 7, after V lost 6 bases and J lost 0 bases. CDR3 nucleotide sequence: TGTGCCAGCAGATCAAGCGGGAGCCCCTCCTACGAGCAGTACTTC. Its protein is CASRSSGSPSYEQYF.

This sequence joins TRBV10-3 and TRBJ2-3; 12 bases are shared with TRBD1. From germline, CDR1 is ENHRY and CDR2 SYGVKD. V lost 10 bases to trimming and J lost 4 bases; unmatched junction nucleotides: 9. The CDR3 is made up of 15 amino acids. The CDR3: CASETGTGGPDTQYF. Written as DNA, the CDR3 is TGTGCCAGCGAAACCGGGACAGGGGGCCCAGATACGCAGTATTTT.

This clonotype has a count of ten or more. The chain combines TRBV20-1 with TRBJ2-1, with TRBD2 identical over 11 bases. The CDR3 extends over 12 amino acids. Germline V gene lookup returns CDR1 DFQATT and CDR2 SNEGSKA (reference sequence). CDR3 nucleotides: TGCGGAGCTAGCGGGAGGAAGAATGAGCAGTTCTTC. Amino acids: CGASGRKNEQFF.

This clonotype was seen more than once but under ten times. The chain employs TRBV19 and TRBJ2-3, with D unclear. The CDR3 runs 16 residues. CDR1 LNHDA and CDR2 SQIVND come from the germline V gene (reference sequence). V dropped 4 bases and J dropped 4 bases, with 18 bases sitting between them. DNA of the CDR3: TGTGCCAGTAGTACACCCCGGTCCTACGGCGCAGATACGCAGTATTTT. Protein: CASSTPRSYGADTQYF. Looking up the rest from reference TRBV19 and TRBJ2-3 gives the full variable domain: DGGITQSPKYLFRKEGQNVTLSCEQNLNHDAMYWYRQDPGQGLRLIYYSQIVNDFQKGDIAEGYSVSREKKESFPLTVTSAQKNPTAFYLCASSTPRSYGADTQYFGPGTRLTVL.

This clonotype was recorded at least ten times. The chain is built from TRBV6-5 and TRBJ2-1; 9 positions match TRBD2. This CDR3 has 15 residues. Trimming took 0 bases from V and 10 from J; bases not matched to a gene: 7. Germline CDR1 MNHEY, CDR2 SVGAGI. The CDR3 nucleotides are TGTGCCAGCAGTTACTCGGCGGGAGGGCCCAGAGAGCAGTTCTTC. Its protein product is CASSYSAGGPREQFF.

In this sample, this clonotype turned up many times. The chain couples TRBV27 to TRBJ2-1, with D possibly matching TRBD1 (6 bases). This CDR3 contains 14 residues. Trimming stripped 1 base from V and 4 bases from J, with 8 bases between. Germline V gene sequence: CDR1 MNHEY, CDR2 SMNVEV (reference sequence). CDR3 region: CASSLWGQYNEQFF. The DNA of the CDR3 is TGTGCCAGCAGTTTATGGGGGCAATACAATGAGCAGTTCTTC.

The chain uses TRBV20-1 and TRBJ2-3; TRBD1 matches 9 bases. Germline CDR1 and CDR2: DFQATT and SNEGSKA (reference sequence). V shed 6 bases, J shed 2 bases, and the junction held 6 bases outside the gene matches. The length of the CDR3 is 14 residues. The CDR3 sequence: CSASGTGSTDTQYF. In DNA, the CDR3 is TGCAGTGCCAGCGGGACAGGGTCCACAGATACGCAGTATTTT.

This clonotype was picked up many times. The CDR3 spells CASGLVLQPNNNEQFF. In nucleotides, the CDR3 is TGTGCTAGTGGTTTGGTACTCCAGCCCAACAACAATGAGCAGTTCTTC. J is TRBJ2-1 and V is TRBV12-5; no clear D gene. Per germline, CDR1 LGHNT and CDR2 FRNRAP. Trimming pared 0 bases from V and 5 bases from J, leaving 14 bases between. The CDR3 length is 16 residues.

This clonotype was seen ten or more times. The CDR3 region is CASSFVTSGTDTQYF. CDR3 coding DNA: TGTGCCAGCAGCTTCGTGACTAGCGGCACAGATACGCAGTATTTT. The chain carries TRBV7-2 and TRBJ2-3; TRBD2 aligns across 8 bases. The CDR3 extends over 15 amino acids. With V trimmed by 3 bases and J by 1 base, 3 bases remained unmatched. From germline, CDR1 is SGHTA and CDR2 FQGNSA.

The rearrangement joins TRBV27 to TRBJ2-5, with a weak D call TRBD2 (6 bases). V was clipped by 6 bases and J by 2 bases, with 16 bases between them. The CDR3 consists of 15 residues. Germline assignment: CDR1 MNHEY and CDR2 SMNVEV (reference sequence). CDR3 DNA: TGTGCCAGCAGAAAAACCCGGGGGTTGCAAGAGACCCAGTACTTC. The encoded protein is CASRKTRGLQETQYF.

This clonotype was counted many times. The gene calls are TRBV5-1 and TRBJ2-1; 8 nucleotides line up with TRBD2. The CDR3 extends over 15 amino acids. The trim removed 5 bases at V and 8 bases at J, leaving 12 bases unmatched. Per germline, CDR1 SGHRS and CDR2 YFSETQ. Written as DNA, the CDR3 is TGCGCCAGCAGTTCTGCGGGAGGATTGGAGGATGAGCAGTTCTTC. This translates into CASSSAGGLEDEQFF.